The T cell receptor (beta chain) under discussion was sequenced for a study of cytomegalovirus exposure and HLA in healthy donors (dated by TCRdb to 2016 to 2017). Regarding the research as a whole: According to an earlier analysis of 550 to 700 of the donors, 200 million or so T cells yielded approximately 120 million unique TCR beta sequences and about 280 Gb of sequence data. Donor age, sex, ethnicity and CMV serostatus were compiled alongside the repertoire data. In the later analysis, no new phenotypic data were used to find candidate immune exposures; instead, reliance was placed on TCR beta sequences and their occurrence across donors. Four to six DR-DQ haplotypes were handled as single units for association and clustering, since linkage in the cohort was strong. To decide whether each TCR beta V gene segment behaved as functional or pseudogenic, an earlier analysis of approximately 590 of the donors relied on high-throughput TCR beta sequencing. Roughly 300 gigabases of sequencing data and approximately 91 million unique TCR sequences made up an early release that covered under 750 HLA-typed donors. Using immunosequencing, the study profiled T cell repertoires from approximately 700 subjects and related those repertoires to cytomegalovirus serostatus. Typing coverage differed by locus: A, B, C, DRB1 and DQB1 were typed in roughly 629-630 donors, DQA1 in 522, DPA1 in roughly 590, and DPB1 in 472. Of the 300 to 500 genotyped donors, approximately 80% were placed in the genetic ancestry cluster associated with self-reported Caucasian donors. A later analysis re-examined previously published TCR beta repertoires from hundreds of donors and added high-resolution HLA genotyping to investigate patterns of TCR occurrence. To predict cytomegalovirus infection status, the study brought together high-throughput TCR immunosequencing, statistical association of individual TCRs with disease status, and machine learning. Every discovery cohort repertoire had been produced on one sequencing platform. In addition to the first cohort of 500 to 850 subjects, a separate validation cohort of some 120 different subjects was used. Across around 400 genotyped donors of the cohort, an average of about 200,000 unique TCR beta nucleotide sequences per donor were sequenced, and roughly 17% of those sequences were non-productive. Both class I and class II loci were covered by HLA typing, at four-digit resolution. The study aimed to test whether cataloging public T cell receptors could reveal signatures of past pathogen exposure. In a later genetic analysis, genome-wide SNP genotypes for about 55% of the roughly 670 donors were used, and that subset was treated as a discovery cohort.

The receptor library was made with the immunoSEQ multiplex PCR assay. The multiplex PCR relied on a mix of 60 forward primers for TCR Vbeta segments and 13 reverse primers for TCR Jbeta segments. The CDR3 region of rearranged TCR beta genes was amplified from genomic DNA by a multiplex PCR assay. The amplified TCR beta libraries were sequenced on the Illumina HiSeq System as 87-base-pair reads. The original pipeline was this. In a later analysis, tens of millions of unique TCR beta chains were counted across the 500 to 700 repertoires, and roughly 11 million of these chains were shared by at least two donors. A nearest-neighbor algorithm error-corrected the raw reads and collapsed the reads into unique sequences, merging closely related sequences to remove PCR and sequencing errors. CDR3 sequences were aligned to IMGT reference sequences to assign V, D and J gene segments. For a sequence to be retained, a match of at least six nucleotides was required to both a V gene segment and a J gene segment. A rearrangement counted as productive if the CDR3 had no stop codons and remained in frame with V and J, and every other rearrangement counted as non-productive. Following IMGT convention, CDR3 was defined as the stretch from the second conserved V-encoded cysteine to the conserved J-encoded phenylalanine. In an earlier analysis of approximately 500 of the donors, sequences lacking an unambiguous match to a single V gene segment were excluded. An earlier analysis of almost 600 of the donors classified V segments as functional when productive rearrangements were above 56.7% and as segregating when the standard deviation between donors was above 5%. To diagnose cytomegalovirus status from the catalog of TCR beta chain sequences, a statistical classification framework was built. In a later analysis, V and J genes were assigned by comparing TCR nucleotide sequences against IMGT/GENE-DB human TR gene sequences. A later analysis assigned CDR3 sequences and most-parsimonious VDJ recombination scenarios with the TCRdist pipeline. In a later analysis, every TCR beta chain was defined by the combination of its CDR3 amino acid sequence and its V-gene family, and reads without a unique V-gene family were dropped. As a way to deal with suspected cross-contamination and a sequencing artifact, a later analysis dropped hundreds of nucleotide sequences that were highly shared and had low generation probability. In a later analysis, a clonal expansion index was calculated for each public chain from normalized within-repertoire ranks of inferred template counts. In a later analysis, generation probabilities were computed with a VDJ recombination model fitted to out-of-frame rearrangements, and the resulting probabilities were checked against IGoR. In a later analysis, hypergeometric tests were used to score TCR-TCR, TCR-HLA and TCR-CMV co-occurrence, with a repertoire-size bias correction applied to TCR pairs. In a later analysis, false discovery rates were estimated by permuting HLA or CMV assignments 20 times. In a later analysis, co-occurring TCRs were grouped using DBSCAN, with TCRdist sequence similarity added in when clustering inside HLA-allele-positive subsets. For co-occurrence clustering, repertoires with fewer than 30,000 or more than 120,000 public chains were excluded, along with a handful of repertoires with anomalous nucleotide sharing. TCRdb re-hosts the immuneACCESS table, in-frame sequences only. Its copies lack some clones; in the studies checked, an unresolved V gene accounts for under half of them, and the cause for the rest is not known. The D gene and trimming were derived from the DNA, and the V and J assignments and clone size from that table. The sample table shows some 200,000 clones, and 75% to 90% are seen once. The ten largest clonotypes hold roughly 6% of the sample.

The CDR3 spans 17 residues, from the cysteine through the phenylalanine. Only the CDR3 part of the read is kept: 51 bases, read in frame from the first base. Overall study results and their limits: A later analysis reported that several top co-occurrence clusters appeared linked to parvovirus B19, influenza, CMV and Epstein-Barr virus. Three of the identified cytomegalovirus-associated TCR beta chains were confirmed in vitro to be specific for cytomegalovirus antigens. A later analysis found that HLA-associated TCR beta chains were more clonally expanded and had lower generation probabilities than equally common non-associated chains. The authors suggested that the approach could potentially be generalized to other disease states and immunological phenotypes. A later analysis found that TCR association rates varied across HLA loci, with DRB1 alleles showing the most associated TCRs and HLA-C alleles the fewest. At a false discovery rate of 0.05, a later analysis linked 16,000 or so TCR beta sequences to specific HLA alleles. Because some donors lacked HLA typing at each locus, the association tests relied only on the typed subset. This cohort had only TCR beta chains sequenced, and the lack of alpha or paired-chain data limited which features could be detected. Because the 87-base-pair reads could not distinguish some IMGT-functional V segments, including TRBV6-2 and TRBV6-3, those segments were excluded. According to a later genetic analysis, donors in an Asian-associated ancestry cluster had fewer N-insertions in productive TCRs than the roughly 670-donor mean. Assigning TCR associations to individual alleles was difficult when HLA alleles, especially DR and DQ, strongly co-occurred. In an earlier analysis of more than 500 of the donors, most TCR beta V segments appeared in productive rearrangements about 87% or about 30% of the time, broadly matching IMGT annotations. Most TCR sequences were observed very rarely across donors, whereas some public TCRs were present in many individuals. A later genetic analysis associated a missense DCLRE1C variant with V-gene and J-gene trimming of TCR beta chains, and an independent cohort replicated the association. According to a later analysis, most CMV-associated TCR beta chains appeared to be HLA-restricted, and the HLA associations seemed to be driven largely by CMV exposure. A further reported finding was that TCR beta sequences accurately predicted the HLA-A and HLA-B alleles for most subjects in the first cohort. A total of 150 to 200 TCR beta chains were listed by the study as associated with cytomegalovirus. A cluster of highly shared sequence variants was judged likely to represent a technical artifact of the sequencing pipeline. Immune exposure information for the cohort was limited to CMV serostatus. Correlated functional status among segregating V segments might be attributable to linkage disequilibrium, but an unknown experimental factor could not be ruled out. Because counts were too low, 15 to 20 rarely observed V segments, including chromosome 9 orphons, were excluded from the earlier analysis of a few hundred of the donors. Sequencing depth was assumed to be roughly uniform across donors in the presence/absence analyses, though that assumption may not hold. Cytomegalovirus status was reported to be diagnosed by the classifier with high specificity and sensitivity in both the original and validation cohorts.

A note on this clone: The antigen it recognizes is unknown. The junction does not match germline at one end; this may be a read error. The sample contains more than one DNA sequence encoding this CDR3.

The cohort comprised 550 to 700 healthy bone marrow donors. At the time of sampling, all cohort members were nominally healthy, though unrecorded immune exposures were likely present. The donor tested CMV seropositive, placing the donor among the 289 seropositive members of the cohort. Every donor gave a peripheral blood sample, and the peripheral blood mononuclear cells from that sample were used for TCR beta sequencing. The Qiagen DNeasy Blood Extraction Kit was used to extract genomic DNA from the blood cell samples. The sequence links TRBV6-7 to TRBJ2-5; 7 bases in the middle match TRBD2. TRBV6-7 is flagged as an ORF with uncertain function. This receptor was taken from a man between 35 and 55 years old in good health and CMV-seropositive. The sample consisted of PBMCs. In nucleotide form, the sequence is TGTGCCAGCATTATTTCCCCTTGCGGGGGAGACCAGGAGACCCAGTACTTC. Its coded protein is CASIISPCGGDQETQYF.